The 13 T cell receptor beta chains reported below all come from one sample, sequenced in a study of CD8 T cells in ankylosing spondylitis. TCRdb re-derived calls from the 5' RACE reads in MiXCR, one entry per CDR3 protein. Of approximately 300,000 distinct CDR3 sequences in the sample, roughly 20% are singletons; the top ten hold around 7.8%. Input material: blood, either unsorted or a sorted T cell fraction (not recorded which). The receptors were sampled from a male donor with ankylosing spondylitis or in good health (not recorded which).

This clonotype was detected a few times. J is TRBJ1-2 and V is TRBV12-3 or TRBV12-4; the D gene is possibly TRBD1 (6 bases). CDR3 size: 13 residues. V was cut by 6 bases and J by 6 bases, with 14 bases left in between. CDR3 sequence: CASSLGHQHGYTF. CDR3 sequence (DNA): TGTGCCAGCAGCCTGGGACATCAACATGGCTACACCTTC.

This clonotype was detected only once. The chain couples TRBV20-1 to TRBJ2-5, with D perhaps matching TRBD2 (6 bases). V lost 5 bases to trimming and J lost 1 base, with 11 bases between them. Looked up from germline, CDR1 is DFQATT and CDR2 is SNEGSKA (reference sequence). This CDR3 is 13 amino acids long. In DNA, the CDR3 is TGCAGTGCTGGCGGAGGGGCCCAAGAGACCCAGTACTTC. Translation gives CSAGGGAQETQYF.

CDR3 loop: CASSSASDRTTKLFF. In DNA form, the CDR3 reads TGTGCCAGCAGCTCAGCCTCGGACAGGACCACCAAACTGTTTTTT. The chain carries TRBV5-5 and TRBJ1-4; the match to TRBD1 covers 7 bases. The germline CDR1 and CDR2 sequences are SGHKS and YYEKEE (reference sequence). The CDR3 has 15 residues. V trimming: 3 bases; J trimming: 11 bases; junction bases outside the gene matches: 13. Looking up the rest from reference TRBV5-5 and TRBJ1-4 gives the full variable domain: DAGVTQSPTHLIKTRGQQVTLRCSPISGHKSVSWYQQVLGQGPQFIFQYYEKEERGRGNFPDRFSARQFPNYSSELNVNALLLGDSALYLCASSSASDRTTKLFFGSGTQLSVL.

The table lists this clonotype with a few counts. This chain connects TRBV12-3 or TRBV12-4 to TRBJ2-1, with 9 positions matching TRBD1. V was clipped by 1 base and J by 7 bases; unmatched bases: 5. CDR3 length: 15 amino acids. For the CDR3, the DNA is TGTGCCAGCAGTTTAGTTGGGACAGGGACGAATGAGCAGTTCTTC. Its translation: CASSLVGTGTNEQFF.

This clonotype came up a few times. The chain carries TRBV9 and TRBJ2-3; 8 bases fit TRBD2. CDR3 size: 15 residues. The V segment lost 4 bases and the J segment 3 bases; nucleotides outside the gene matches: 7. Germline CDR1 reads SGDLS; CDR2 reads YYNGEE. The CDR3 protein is CASSPMAGGTDTQYF. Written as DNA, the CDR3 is TGTGCCAGCAGCCCTATGGCGGGAGGTACAGATACGCAGTATTTT.

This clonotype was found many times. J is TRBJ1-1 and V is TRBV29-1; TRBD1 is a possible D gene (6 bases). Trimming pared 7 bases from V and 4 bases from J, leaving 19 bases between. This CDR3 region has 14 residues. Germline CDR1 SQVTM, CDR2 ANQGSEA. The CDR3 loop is CSAGAGAGATEAFF. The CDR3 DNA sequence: TGCAGCGCAGGGGCGGGGGCTGGGGCCACTGAAGCTTTCTTT.

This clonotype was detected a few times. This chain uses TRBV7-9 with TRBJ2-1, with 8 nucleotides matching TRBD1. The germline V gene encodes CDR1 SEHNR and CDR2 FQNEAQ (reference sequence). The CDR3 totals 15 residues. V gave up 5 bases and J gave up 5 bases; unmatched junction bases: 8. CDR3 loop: CASSRGQGRDNEQFF. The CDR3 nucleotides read TGTGCCAGCAGCCGAGGACAGGGTCGCGACAATGAGCAGTTCTTC.

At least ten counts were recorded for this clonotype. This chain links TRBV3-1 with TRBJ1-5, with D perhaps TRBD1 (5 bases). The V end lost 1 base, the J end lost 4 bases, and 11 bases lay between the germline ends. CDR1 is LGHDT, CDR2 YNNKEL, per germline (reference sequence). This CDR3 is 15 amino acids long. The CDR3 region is CASSQGWGLNQPQHF. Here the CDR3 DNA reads TGTGCCAGCAGCCAAGGATGGGGGTTAAATCAGCCCCAGCATTTT.

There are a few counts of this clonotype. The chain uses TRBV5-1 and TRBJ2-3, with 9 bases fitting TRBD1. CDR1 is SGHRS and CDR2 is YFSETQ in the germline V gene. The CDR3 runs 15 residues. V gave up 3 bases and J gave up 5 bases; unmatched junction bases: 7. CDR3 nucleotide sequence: TGCGCCAGCAGCTCGGGACAGGGCGAGGGAGATACGCAGTATTTT. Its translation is CASSSGQGEGDTQYF.

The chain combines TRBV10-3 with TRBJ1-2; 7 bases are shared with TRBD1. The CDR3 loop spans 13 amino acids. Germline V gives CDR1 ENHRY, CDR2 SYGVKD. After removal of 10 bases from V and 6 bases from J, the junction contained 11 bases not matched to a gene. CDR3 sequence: CATESSGTDGYTF. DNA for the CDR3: TGTGCCACCGAATCATCCGGGACAGATGGCTACACCTTC.

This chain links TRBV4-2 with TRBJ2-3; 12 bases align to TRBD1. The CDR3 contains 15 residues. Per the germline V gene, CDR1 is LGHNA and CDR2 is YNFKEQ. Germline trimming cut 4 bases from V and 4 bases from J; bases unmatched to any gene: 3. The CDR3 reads CASSPGQGASDTQYF. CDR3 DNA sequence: TGTGCCAGCAGCCCGGGACAGGGGGCTTCAGATACGCAGTATTTT.

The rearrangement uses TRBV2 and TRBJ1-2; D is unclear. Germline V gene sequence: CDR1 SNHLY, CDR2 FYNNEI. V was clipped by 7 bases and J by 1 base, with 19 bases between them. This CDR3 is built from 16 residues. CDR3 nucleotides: TGTGCCAGCACGGGAACAACCGCGTTACTTAACTATGGCTACACCTTC. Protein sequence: CASTGTTALLNYGYTF.

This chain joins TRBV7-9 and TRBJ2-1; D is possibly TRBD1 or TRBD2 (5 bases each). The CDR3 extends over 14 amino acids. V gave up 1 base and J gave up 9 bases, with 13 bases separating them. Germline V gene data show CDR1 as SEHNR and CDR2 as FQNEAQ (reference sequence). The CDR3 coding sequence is TGTGCCAGCAGCTTAGAGGGGACGGTGTCTGAGCAGTTCTTC. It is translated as CASSLEGTVSEQFF. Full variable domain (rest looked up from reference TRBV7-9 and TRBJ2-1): DTGVSQNPRHKITKRGQNVTFRCDPISEHNRLYWYRQTLGQGPEFLTYFQNEAQLEKSRLLSDRFSAERPKGSFSTLEIQRTEQGDSAMYLCASSLEGTVSEQFFGPGTRLTVL.